Each of the 11 T cell receptor beta chains below was sequenced from the same sample in a study of cytomegalovirus exposure and HLA in healthy donors. PCR amplification relied on 60 Vbeta primers (plus 13 Jbeta primers). The table came from immunoSEQ multiplex PCR; TCRdb's copy has only in-frame clones and leaves some out. Here the sample spans about 36,000 clones, nearly 70% being singletons. Sequencing input: PBMCs. The receptor source for this set is a man under 40 in good health and CMV-seronegative.

This sequence joins TRBV29-1 and TRBJ1-1; tentative D call: TRBD1 (5 bases). The V end was cut by 8 bases, the J end by 0 bases, with 13 bases between. The CDR3 has 13 amino acids. The V gene's germline CDR1 is SQVTM and CDR2 ANQGSEA. For the CDR3, the DNA is TGCAGCCTGATCAGGGTTATGAACACTGAAGCTTTCTTT. This encodes CSLIRVMNTEAFF.

The chain employs TRBV6-5 and TRBJ1-4, with D possibly matching TRBD1 (5 bases). This CDR3 contains 13 residues. Per germline, CDR1 MNHEY and CDR2 SVGAGI. Between the trimmed V and J ends, which lost 4 bases and 4 bases, there was a span of 7 bases. CDR3 amino acids: CASSLTVNEKLFF. The CDR3 DNA follows: TGTGCCAGCAGTTTGACAGTTAATGAAAAACTGTTTTTT.

This clone was counted only a few times. This chain links TRBV11-2 with TRBJ1-1, with 7 nucleotides matching TRBD1. The CDR3 length is 16 residues. Trimming removed 5 bases from V and 3 bases from J; junction bases left unmatched: 12. Germline V gives CDR1 SGHAT, CDR2 FQNNGV. CDR3 in amino acids: CASSAGTDYEDTEAFF. The CDR3 nucleotides are TGTGCCAGCAGCGCAGGGACAGACTACGAGGACACTGAAGCTTTCTTT.

The V and J genes are TRBV10-1 and TRBJ2-1; 7 bases map to TRBD2. This CDR3 is 14 amino acids long. The J segment lost 6 bases and the V segment lost 0 bases, leaving 2 bases of the junction unmatched. Per the germline V gene, CDR1 is WNHNN and CDR2 is SYGVQD (reference sequence). CDR3 sequence reads: CASSESLASNEQFF. The CDR3 DNA reads as TGCGCCAGCAGTGAGTCACTAGCGTCCAATGAGCAGTTCTTC.

The rearrangement links TRBV4-2 to TRBJ2-7; TRBD2 might be the D (6 bases). The germline gives CDR1 LGHNA, CDR2 YNFKEQ. V lost 3 bases and J lost 7, with 19 bases in between. The CDR3 length is 15 residues. In nucleotides, the CDR3 is TGTGCCAGCAGCCAGAGACTAGGAGGGGTGGGGGAGCAGTACTTC. Translation: CASSQRLGGVGEQYF.

This clone came up once. This chain uses TRBV29-1 with TRBJ1-4; 7 nucleotides align to TRBD1. V lost 6 bases to trimming and J lost 7 bases; unmatched junction nucleotides: 5. Germline assignment: CDR1 SQVTM and CDR2 ANQGSEA. The CDR3 is 12 amino acids. CDR3 nucleotide sequence: TGCAGCGTAAGGGGGCGACGTGAAAAACTGTTTTTT. Translating it yields CSVRGRREKLFF.

The chain carries TRBV7-2 and TRBJ2-7; 8 bases are a match to TRBD2. CDR3 size: 14 residues. Per the germline V gene, CDR1 is SGHTA and CDR2 is FQGNSA. The V and J ends lost 3 bases and 1 base, in that order; junction bases with no gene match: 2. CDR3 DNA: TGTGCCAGCAGCTTCGGCGGGAGGTCCTACGAGCAGTACTTC. Its translation: CASSFGGRSYEQYF.

The J gene is TRBJ2-7, the V gene TRBV6-5; TRBD1 aligns across 7 bases. Germline V lookup: CDR1 MNHEY, CDR2 SVGAGI. The length of the CDR3 is 13 residues. V gave up 6 bases and J gave up 4 bases; unmatched junction bases: 6. CDR3 nucleotides: TGTGCCAGCAGCCCCGACAGGGAATACGAGCAGTACTTC. It codes for CASSPDREYEQYF.

This chain connects TRBV7-2 to TRBJ1-1; TRBD1 matches at 8 bases. V gave up 6 bases and J gave up 0 bases; unmatched junction bases: 9. CDR3 length: 16 residues. The germline gives CDR1 SGHTA, CDR2 FQGNSA. As DNA, the CDR3 is TGTGCCAGCAGGACAGGGACAGGAGTGATGAACACTGAAGCTTTCTTT. Amino acids: CASRTGTGVMNTEAFF.

The V and J genes are TRBV28 and TRBJ1-2, with 7 bases aligning to TRBD1. The CDR3 totals 13 residues. Germline values: CDR1 MDHEN, CDR2 SYDVKM. J gave up 7 bases and V 8 bases, and 10 bases lay outside the gene matches. The CDR3, as DNA: TGTGCCAGCCTCCTCACAGGGGCGGCTGGCTACACCTTC. As protein: CASLLTGAAGYTF.

This chain joins TRBV10-1 and TRBJ2-7; 10 nucleotides align to TRBD2. The V gene's germline CDR1 is WNHNN and CDR2 SYGVQD (reference sequence). The CDR3 extends over 15 amino acids. Trimming at V came to 3 bases and at J to 3 bases, leaving 5 bases not matched to a gene. In DNA form, the CDR3 reads TGCGCCAGCAGTGATATAGCGGGGGGACACTACGAGCAGTACTTC. This gives the protein CASSDIAGGHYEQYF.